The next 24 T cell receptor beta chains were all read from a single sample in a study of blood T cells in healthy people across ages. PCR was performed a second time for 7 to 11 cycles using a sample-barcoded 5' primer and a J-beta primer mix. TCRdb re-analysed the 5' RACE reads in MiXCR, keeping a single row per CDR3 protein. The repertoire has under 1,100,000 distinct CDR3 sequences, about 23% of them found once; the top ten carry approximately 0.7%. These sequences were also reported in another study, on T cells of mothers and their children.

Sequencing was carried out using blood. These receptors were obtained from a girl aged 2-10 years in good health.

This clonotype has a single count. The genes are TRBV7-2 and TRBJ2-5; 8 nucleotides match TRBD1. The CDR3 extends over 15 amino acids. Germline CDR1 reads SGHTA; CDR2 reads FQGNSA. The V gene end was trimmed by 3 bases and the J gene end by 5 bases; junction bases not matched to a gene: 8. DNA of the CDR3: TGTGCCAGCAGCTTCGACAGGGGAACTGGTGAGACCCAGTACTTC. The encoded protein is CASSFDRGTGETQYF.

This clonotype was counted many times. The J gene is TRBJ2-3, the V gene TRBV12-3 or TRBV12-4; TRBD1 might be the D (6 bases). The CDR3 is 13 residues long. V gave up 2 bases and J gave up 4 bases, with 7 bases separating them. The CDR3 nucleotides read TGTGCCAGCAGTTTATCAGGGGCAGATACGCAGTATTTT. Translated: CASSLSGADTQYF.

V gene TRBV29-1 combines with J gene TRBJ1-1; D is possibly TRBD1 (5 bases). The V gene's germline CDR1 is SQVTM and CDR2 ANQGSEA. The CDR3 is 14 amino acids. Trimming cost V 4 bases and J 7 bases, with 19 bases left between them. The CDR3 reads CSVVIRTPSIEAFF. DNA for the CDR3: TGCAGCGTTGTTATAAGGACACCCTCAATTGAAGCTTTCTTT. The whole variable domain, remainder taken from reference TRBV29-1 and TRBJ1-1, is SAVISQKPSRDICQRGTSLTIQCQVDSQVTMMFWYRQQPGQSLTLIATANQGSEATYESGFVIDKFPISRPNLTFSTLTVSNMSPEDSSIYLCSVVIRTPSIEAFFGQGTRLTVV.

This clonotype showed up just a few times. The V and J genes are TRBV27 and TRBJ2-1; 9 bases are a match to TRBD2. The CDR3 length is 15 residues. V trimming: 2 bases; J trimming: 11 bases; junction bases outside the gene matches: 10. CDR1 and CDR2 (germline): MNHEY, SMNVEV (reference sequence). The CDR3 reads CASSLGFLAGTKQFF. The DNA for the CDR3 is TGTGCCAGCAGTTTAGGATTTCTAGCGGGGACGAAGCAGTTCTTC.

This clonotype appeared a few times. The rearrangement links TRBV11-3 to TRBJ2-6; no clear D. This CDR3 has 15 amino acids. V lost 0 bases to trimming and J lost 4 bases, with 7 bases between them. Germline V gives CDR1 SGHNT, CDR2 YENEEA. For the CDR3, the DNA is TGTGCCAGCAGCTTAGATCATCTGGGGGCCAACGTCCTGACTTTC. Translated: CASSLDHLGANVLTF.

Written as DNA, the CDR3 is TGTGCCAGCGCCCAACTAGCGGGGGGGCTTAGCTCCTACAATGAGCAGTTCTTC. Translating it yields CASAQLAGGLSSYNEQFF. This chain uses TRBV12-3 or TRBV12-4 with TRBJ2-1, with 13 bases aligning to TRBD2. CDR3 length equals 18 residues. J was trimmed by 0 bases and V by 8 bases; bases with no gene match: 10.

The V gene is TRBV4-2, the J gene TRBJ2-2; D might be TRBD2 (6 bases). Trimming removed 0 bases at V and 5 bases at J, with 13 bases between. The CDR3 extends over 16 amino acids. Germline values: CDR1 LGHNA, CDR2 YNFKEQ. The CDR3 here is CASSQEGGTPTGELFF. The CDR3 nucleotides are TGTGCCAGCAGCCAAGAGGGTGGGACTCCAACCGGGGAGCTGTTTTTT.

The V call is TRBV24-1, the J call TRBJ1-5; D possibly corresponds to TRBD1 (5 bases). This CDR3 spans 14 amino acids. Deletions cut 5 bases from V and 7 bases from J, with 14 bases between. The germline V gene has CDR1 KGHDR and CDR2 SFDVKD. CDR3 coding DNA: TGTGCCACCAGTGCGGCAGGGAGGAGCCAGCCCCAGCATTTT. As protein: CATSAAGRSQPQHF.

V usage is TRBV20-1 and J usage is TRBJ2-1, with TRBD2 as a possible D gene (6 bases). CDR3 length equals 19 residues. From germline, CDR1 is DFQATT and CDR2 SNEGSKA (reference sequence). With 1 base removed from V and 0 bases from J, the gap between germline ends came to 22 bases. CDR3 nucleotides: TGCAGTGCTAGAGTCTTCAAAGGGACTGCCCCTATCTCCTACAATGAGCAGTTCTTC. Protein product: CSARVFKGTAPISYNEQFF.

The sample holds a few counts of this clonotype. This chain connects TRBV4-1 to TRBJ1-4; D gene unclear. The CDR3 is 13 residues long. Germline V lookup: CDR1 MGHRA, CDR2 YSYEKL. V shed 0 bases and J shed 10 bases, with 9 bases lying between them. CDR3 nucleotides: TGCGCCAGCAGCCAAGACCCCACGGGAAAACTGTTTTTT. The encoded protein is CASSQDPTGKLFF.

This clonotype has more than one count but fewer than ten. This rearrangement joins TRBV12-3 or TRBV12-4 to TRBJ1-2, with D possibly matching TRBD1 (6 bases). Deletions cut 5 bases from V and 4 bases from J, with 11 bases between. This CDR3 is built from 13 residues. CDR3 sequence reads: CASSPLDSYGYTF. The CDR3 DNA follows: TGTGCCAGCAGTCCCCTGGACAGCTATGGCTACACCTTC.

This clonotype was seen only a few times. The chain uses TRBV7-3 and TRBJ2-5, with a tentative D call TRBD2 (6 bases). CDR3 size: 17 residues. In germline, CDR1 is SGHTA, CDR2 FQGTGA. Trimming left V 1 base short and J 5 bases short, with 20 bases between. The CDR3 spells CASSLRATSIPRETQYF. As DNA, the CDR3 is TGTGCCAGCAGCTTAAGGGCAACTAGCATCCCCAGGGAGACCCAGTACTTC. The full variable domain, with the rest looked up from reference TRBV7-3 and TRBJ2-5, is GAGVSQTPSNKVTEKGKYVELRCDPISGHTALYWYRQSLGQGPEFLIYFQGTGAADDSGLPNDRFFAVRPEGSVSTLKIQRTERGDSAVYLCASSLRATSIPRETQYFGPGTRLLVL.

The chain combines TRBV5-1 with TRBJ1-4; no definite D call. Per germline, CDR1 SGHRS and CDR2 YFSETQ. CDR3 length: 14 amino acids. Trimming shortened V by 0 bases and J by 8 bases, and 11 bases separated the two germline ends. CDR3 sequence: CASSLAGKEEKLFF. The DNA of the CDR3 is TGCGCCAGCAGCTTGGCGGGGAAGGAGGAAAAACTGTTTTTT.

The chain links TRBV7-2 to TRBJ2-3; no definite D call. Between the trimmed V and J ends, which lost 0 bases and 9 bases, there was a span of 16 bases. The length of the CDR3 is 15 residues. Germline V gene data show CDR1 as SGHTA and CDR2 as FQGNSA. The CDR3 sequence is CASSLAVEPRGTQYF. The CDR3 nucleotides read TGTGCCAGCAGCTTAGCTGTGGAGCCCCGCGGAACGCAGTATTTT.

There are a few counts of this clonotype. The chain couples TRBV14 to TRBJ1-1, with D unresolved. Germline V gene sequence: CDR1 SGHDN, CDR2 FVKESK. Trimming left V 4 bases short and J 3 bases short, with 15 bases between. The CDR3 is 15 amino acids. CDR3 sequence (DNA): TGTGCCAGCAGCCTAGAACCAGACCGGGACACTGAAGCTTTCTTT. This translates into CASSLEPDRDTEAFF.

The gene calls are TRBV5-1 and TRBJ1-2; the D is unclear. Germline CDR1 and CDR2: SGHRS and YFSETQ. CDR3 length: 15 residues. Between the trimmed V and J ends, which lost 6 bases and 2 bases, there was a span of 17 bases. The DNA of the CDR3 is TGCGCCAGCACCCGAGGGATTTTAGAGAACTATGGCTACACCTTC. Its translation: CASTRGILENYGYTF.

The CDR3, as DNA: TGTGCCAGCAGCTCTCCCGGACTAGCCGCAGATACGCAGTATTTT. The encoded protein is CASSSPGLAADTQYF. The rearrangement uses TRBV7-2 and TRBJ2-3; 8 nucleotides align to TRBD2. The trim removed 4 bases at V and 4 bases at J, leaving 7 bases unmatched. Germline V CDR1 and CDR2: SGHTA, FQGNSA. CDR3 size: 15 residues. The complete variable domain, with remaining parts taken from reference TRBV7-2 and TRBJ2-3, reads GAGVSQSPSNKVTEKGKDVELRCDPISGHTALYWYRQSLGQGLEFLIYFQGNSAPDKSGLPSDRFSAERTGGSVSTLTIQRTQQEDSAVYLCASSSPGLAADTQYFGPGTRLTVL.

This clonotype was seen ten or more times. This rearrangement joins TRBV6-2 or TRBV6-3 to TRBJ2-3; 7 bases match TRBD2. Looked up from germline, CDR1 is MNHEY and CDR2 is SVGEGT. V lost 6 bases, J lost 4 bases, and 7 bases stayed unmatched. CDR3 length equals 14 residues. The CDR3 here is CASRNGLEADTQYF. The CDR3, as DNA: TGTGCCAGCAGAAACGGACTAGAAGCAGATACGCAGTATTTT.

The chain has TRBV9 and TRBJ2-3, with TRBD2 matching over 12 bases. V shed 0 bases and J 4 bases; nucleotides not matched to a gene: 12. The CDR3 extends over 19 amino acids. Germline V lookup: CDR1 SGDLS, CDR2 YYNGEE. The CDR3 DNA sequence: TGTGCCAGCAGCGTAGGGACGGGACTAGCGGGCACCTACCCAGATACGCAGTATTTT. The encoded protein is CASSVGTGLAGTYPDTQYF.

This clonotype was counted a few times. The gene calls are TRBV20-1 and TRBJ2-1; no reliable D call. CDR3 length equals 12 residues. Germline V gene lookup returns CDR1 DFQATT and CDR2 SNEGSKA (reference sequence). V was clipped by 2 bases and J by 7 bases, with 9 bases between them. The CDR3 sequence: CSARKLSNEQFF. DNA for the CDR3: TGCAGTGCTAGAAAATTGAGTAATGAGCAGTTCTTC.

The chain recombines TRBV7-9 with TRBJ2-7; possibly TRBD2 for D (5 bases). The CDR3 is 14 residues long. From germline, CDR1 is SEHNR and CDR2 FQNEAQ (reference sequence). V was pared by 5 bases and J by 1 base, with 12 bases between. The CDR3 is CASSRDGVSYEQYF. DNA of the CDR3: TGTGCCAGCAGCCGGGATGGGGTATCCTACGAGCAGTACTTC.

The chain combines TRBV6-5 with TRBJ2-3; 14 bases agree with TRBD2. The CDR3 is made up of 17 amino acids. The germline V gene encodes CDR1 MNHEY and CDR2 SVGAGI. The ends lost 2 bases at V and 1 base at J; junction bases unmatched: 2. CDR3 DNA sequence: TGTGCCAGCAGTTACACGGGACTAGCGGGAGGCACAGATACGCAGTATTTT. Encoded protein: CASSYTGLAGGTDTQYF.

The chain recombines TRBV6-2 or TRBV6-3 with TRBJ2-5; D perhaps matches TRBD2 (6 bases). Germline V gives CDR1 MNHEY, CDR2 SVGEGT. The CDR3 totals 14 residues. The V and J ends lost 4 bases and 9 bases respectively, with 18 bases between them. Written as DNA, the CDR3 is TGTGCCAGCAGTTCCGTGGGCACCGGGGAGGCCCAGTACTTC. It is translated as CASSSVGTGEAQYF.

This clonotype occurred a few times. The gene calls are TRBV2 and TRBJ1-2, with a tentative D call TRBD1 (6 bases). Per the germline V gene, CDR1 is SNHLY and CDR2 is FYNNEI. Deletions cut 3 bases from V and 4 bases from J, with 12 bases between. CDR3 size: 14 residues. The CDR3 reads CASSEAGVPYGYTF. CDR3 DNA: TGTGCCAGCAGTGAGGCAGGGGTTCCCTATGGCTACACCTTC.